This entry lists 32 T cell receptor beta chains sequenced from one sample in a study of T-cell memory formation after mild COVID-19. TCRdb re-derived calls from the 5' RACE reads in MiXCR, one entry per CDR3 protein. The sample carries 200,000 or so distinct CDR3 sequences, under 20% recorded once. What was sequenced was PBMCs or a T cell subset sorted from them (not recorded which). All receptors derive from an adult woman who had mild COVID-19 (a few samples of this study predate the infection). Cell type and time point are not known.

There are a few counts of this clonotype. The J gene is TRBJ1-1, the V gene TRBV16, with D unclear. Germline V gene data show CDR1 as KGHSY and CDR2 as FQNENV. The ends were cut back, 0 bases at V and 0 bases at J, with 8 bases in the middle. CDR3 length equals 15 residues. CDR3 protein: CASSQSRSMNTEAFF. In DNA form, the CDR3 reads TGTGCCAGCAGCCAATCGCGTAGTATGAACACTGAAGCTTTCTTT.

The chain links TRBV5-5 to TRBJ1-6, with D possibly being TRBD1 (5 bases). The V gene's germline CDR1 is SGHKS and CDR2 YYEKEE (reference sequence). Trimming cost V 4 bases and J 7 bases, with 15 bases left between them. The CDR3 sequence is 15 residues long. CDR3 in amino acids: CASSPLGGTNSPLHF. CDR3 nucleotide sequence: TGTGCCAGCAGCCCCCTGGGGGGAACCAATTCACCCCTCCACTTT.

The chain has TRBV15 and TRBJ2-1, with D maybe TRBD2 (6 bases). From germline, CDR1 is LNHNV and CDR2 YYDKDF (reference sequence). The CDR3 covers 15 residues. Trimming stripped 1 base from V and 4 bases from J, with 11 bases between. The CDR3 DNA is TGTGCCACCAGCAGAGCCACGGGACTTTACAATGAGCAGTTCTTC. It yields the protein CATSRATGLYNEQFF.

The chain is built from TRBV7-2 and TRBJ2-3; 11 bases match TRBD1. The CDR3 has 20 amino acids. From germline, CDR1 is SGHTA and CDR2 FQGNSA. V was pared by 2 bases and J by 2 bases, with 15 bases of the junction left unmatched. Here the CDR3 DNA reads TGTGCCAGCAGCTTAAAGGGGACAGGGGGTTCCCTAGCCCTCACAGATACGCAGTATTTT. This codes for CASSLKGTGGSLALTDTQYF. Using reference TRBV7-2 and TRBJ2-3 for the parts outside the CDR3, the full variable domain is GAGVSQSPSNKVTEKGKDVELRCDPISGHTALYWYRQSLGQGLEFLIYFQGNSAPDKSGLPSDRFSAERTGGSVSTLTIQRTQQEDSAVYLCASSLKGTGGSLALTDTQYFGPGTRLTVL.

This clonotype was observed a handful of times. This chain uses TRBV3-1 with TRBJ2-3; 7 positions agree with TRBD2. CDR3 length: 14 residues. The germline V gene encodes CDR1 LGHDT and CDR2 YNNKEL (reference sequence). Trimming at V came to 4 bases and at J to 6 bases, leaving 7 bases not matched to a gene. CDR3 bases: TGTGCCAGCAGCCGACAAATTAGCGGGGATACGCAGTATTTT. Its translation: CASSRQISGDTQYF.

The genes are TRBV3-1 and TRBJ1-1; no clear D. Germline CDR1 is LGHDT and CDR2 is YNNKEL (reference sequence). The CDR3 totals 15 residues. Trimming stripped 1 base from V and 1 base from J, with 10 bases between. This chain's CDR3 is CASSQGRAGNTEAFF. In DNA form, the CDR3 reads TGTGCCAGCAGCCAAGGAAGGGCGGGGAACACTGAAGCTTTCTTT.

This clonotype has more than one count but fewer than ten. This sequence joins TRBV7-9 and TRBJ2-6; possibly TRBD1 for D (6 bases). Trimming stripped 5 bases from V and 0 bases from J, with 14 bases between. The germline V gene encodes CDR1 SEHNR and CDR2 FQNEAQ (reference sequence). This CDR3 spans 17 amino acids. CDR3 coding DNA: TGTGCCAGCAGCAGGGGGTCGGCTTACTCTGGGGCCAACGTCCTGACTTTC. Protein product: CASSRGSAYSGANVLTF. Supplemented by reference TRBV7-9 and TRBJ2-6, the full variable domain reads DTGVSQNPRHKITKRGQNVTFRCDPISEHNRLYWYRQTLGQGPEFLTYFQNEAQLEKSRLLSDRFSAERPKGSFSTLEIQRTEQGDSAMYLCASSRGSAYSGANVLTFGAGSRLTVL.

In its sample, this clonotype was seen many times. The rearrangement links TRBV5-1 to TRBJ2-5; possible D gene TRBD2, 5 bases. The CDR3 length is 13 residues. Deletions cut 0 bases from V and 5 bases from J, with 8 bases between. Germline V CDR1 and CDR2: SGHRS, YFSETQ. CDR3 nucleotides: TGCGCCAGCAGCTTGGCGGGGTGGGAGACCCAGTACTTC. It codes for CASSLAGWETQYF.

This clonotype occurred a few times. The J gene is TRBJ2-3, the V gene TRBV11-2; tentatively, D is TRBD2 (6 bases). This CDR3 is built from 16 residues. Trimming took off 4 bases at V and 0 bases at J, with 14 bases between the two ends. Germline V gene lookup returns CDR1 SGHAT and CDR2 FQNNGV. CDR3 in amino acids: CASSSHLAVSTDTQYF. The CDR3 DNA follows: TGTGCCAGCAGCTCGCACTTAGCGGTCAGCACAGATACGCAGTATTTT.

This clonotype was seen a handful of times. The V and J genes are TRBV12-3 or TRBV12-4 and TRBJ1-1; TRBD1 aligns across 7 bases. V trimming: 7 bases; J trimming: 0 bases; junction bases outside the gene matches: 5. The CDR3 extends over 14 amino acids. This CDR3 is CASTTGPMNTEAFF. In nucleotides, the CDR3 is TGTGCCAGCACGACAGGGCCTATGAACACTGAAGCTTTCTTT.

This clonotype has only a few counts. CDR3 bases: TGTGCCAGCAGCCAAGTTGAAAGGGCTCTTGGTAATTTGGAGACCCAGTACTTC. Translating it yields CASSQVERALGNLETQYF. V gene TRBV3-1 combines with J gene TRBJ2-5; D unresolved. CDR1 and CDR2 (germline): LGHDT, YNNKEL (reference sequence). V dropped 1 base and J dropped 5 bases, with 23 bases sitting between them. CDR3 length equals 18 residues.

J is TRBJ2-7 and V is TRBV6-5, with D uncertain. V was clipped by 5 bases and J by 6 bases, with 11 bases between them. Germline-derived CDR1 and CDR2 are MNHEY and SVGAGI. CDR3 length: 12 amino acids. The DNA for the CDR3 is TGTGCCAGCAGTCCTCCTGGTGGCGAGCAGTACTTC. This gives the protein CASSPPGGEQYF.

The chain combines TRBV15 with TRBJ2-3; D not certain. V lost 4 bases and J lost 2, with 7 bases in between. Per the germline V gene, CDR1 is LNHNV and CDR2 is YYDKDF (reference sequence). The CDR3 is 13 residues long. The CDR3 coding sequence is TGTGCCACCAGCATTCCAGACACAGATACGCAGTATTTT. Translated, it gives CATSIPDTDTQYF.

This clonotype appeared a few times. CDR3 sequence: CSAGQVNTEAFF. As DNA, the CDR3 is TGCAGTGCTGGGCAAGTGAACACTGAAGCTTTCTTT. The chain uses TRBV20-1 and TRBJ1-1; no firm D call. Trimming cost V 5 bases and J 0 bases, with 7 bases left between them. In germline, CDR1 is DFQATT, CDR2 SNEGSKA (reference sequence). The CDR3 is made up of 12 amino acids.

This clonotype was seen a handful of times. The chain is built from TRBV12-3 or TRBV12-4 and TRBJ2-1; 8 nucleotides align to TRBD1. CDR3 length: 12 amino acids. The V gene end was trimmed by 6 bases and the J gene end by 14 bases; junction bases not matched to a gene: 9. The CDR3 nucleotides read TGTGCCAGCAGCCGGACAGGGACCCTAGAGTTCTTC. Encoded protein: CASSRTGTLEFF.

This clonotype was counted only a few times. The DNA of the CDR3 is TGTGCCAGCAGCACTCCTAGCGGGGGCACAGATACGCAGTATTTT. It yields the protein CASSTPSGGTDTQYF. V is TRBV9 and J is TRBJ2-3, with 9 bases fitting TRBD2. V shed 4 bases, J shed 1 base, and the junction held 4 bases outside the gene matches. The CDR3 length is 15 residues. CDR1 and CDR2 (germline): SGDLS, YYNGEE.

This clonotype has only a few counts. V usage is TRBV6-2 or TRBV6-3 and J usage is TRBJ2-1, with D possibly TRBD2 on 5 matching bases. This CDR3 is 13 amino acids long. Germline V lookup: CDR1 MNHEY, CDR2 SVGEGT. V lost 7 bases, J lost 8 bases, and 15 bases lay in between. CDR3 nucleotide sequence: TGTGCCAGCACTCCGCTAGCTTCGGATGAGCAGTTCTTC. Translation gives CASTPLASDEQFF.

Only a few counts were recorded for this clonotype. V usage is TRBV20-1 and J usage is TRBJ1-2; D possibly corresponds to TRBD1 (5 bases). V was cut by 5 bases and J by 4 bases, with 17 bases left in between. This CDR3 region has 14 residues. CDR1 and CDR2 (germline): DFQATT, SNEGSKA (reference sequence). The CDR3 reads CSARNAGTVYGYTF. The CDR3 DNA follows: TGCAGTGCTCGCAACGCCGGGACCGTCTATGGCTACACCTTC.

This clonotype has a handful of counts. The CDR3 sequence: CAISELPGGTDTQYF. CDR3 nucleotides: TGTGCCATCAGTGAGTTGCCGGGGGGAACAGATACGCAGTATTTT. This chain connects TRBV10-3 to TRBJ2-3; TRBD2 matches 7 bases. This CDR3 has 15 residues. Germline V gives CDR1 ENHRY, CDR2 SYGVKD. After removal of 1 base from V and 3 bases from J, the junction contained 4 bases not matched to a gene.

This clonotype was seen only a few times. The chain has TRBV5-1 and TRBJ2-7, with D possibly being TRBD1 or TRBD2 (7 bases each). CDR1 and CDR2 from the germline V gene are SGHRS and YFSETQ. Trimming removed 1 base from V and 3 bases from J, with 14 bases in between. This CDR3 region has 15 residues. DNA for the CDR3: TGCGCCAGCAGCTTGACAGGGGAGGGAATCTACGAGCAGTACTTC. This encodes CASSLTGEGIYEQYF.

The chain links TRBV6-5 to TRBJ1-5, with D maybe TRBD1 (5 bases). Trimming removed 8 bases from V and 1 base from J, with 15 bases in between. This CDR3 is built from 15 residues. The germline V gene encodes CDR1 MNHEY and CDR2 SVGAGI. The CDR3 nucleotides are TGTGCCAGCGGGGCTCCGGGGGGGAGCAATCAGCCCCAGCATTTT. This gives the protein CASGAPGGSNQPQHF.

This clonotype was detected only a few times. The chain has TRBV3-1 and TRBJ2-4; TRBD2 agrees at 7 bases. The germline V gene encodes CDR1 LGHDT and CDR2 YNNKEL (reference sequence). This CDR3 contains 17 residues. The trim removed 1 base at V and 0 bases at J, leaving 6 bases unmatched. For the CDR3, the DNA is TGTGCCAGCAGCCAAGCCTCCGGGAGGTTAGCCAAAAACATTCAGTACTTC. This translates into CASSQASGRLAKNIQYF.

CDR3 protein: CASSPDRPGGGEQFF. The CDR3, as DNA: TGCGCCAGCAGCCCGGATCGGCCAGGAGGGGGTGAGCAGTTCTTC. The chain combines TRBV5-1 with TRBJ2-1; D could derive from TRBD1 or TRBD2 (6 bases each). Trimming shortened V by 4 bases and J by 9 bases, and 20 bases separated the two germline ends. The CDR3 covers 15 residues. Germline loops: CDR1 SGHRS, CDR2 YFSETQ.

This clonotype was detected only a few times. The V gene is TRBV7-9, the J gene TRBJ2-1, with 8 bases matching TRBD1. CDR3 size: 15 residues. The V and J ends lost 4 bases and 9 bases, in that order; junction bases with no gene match: 11. Germline V gene sequence: CDR1 SEHNR, CDR2 FQNEAQ (reference sequence). Here the CDR3 reads CASSSRTGPLPEQFF. The DNA for the CDR3 is TGTGCCAGCAGCTCAAGGACAGGGCCCCTCCCTGAGCAGTTCTTC.

The chain has TRBV3-1 and TRBJ2-6, with D unresolved. Germline V gene lookup returns CDR1 LGHDT and CDR2 YNNKEL (reference sequence). The V end was cut by 2 bases, the J end by 2 bases, with 1 base between. The CDR3 runs 13 residues. The DNA of the CDR3 is TGTGCCAGCAGCCAACCTGGGGCCAACGTCCTGACTTTC. Amino acids: CASSQPGANVLTF. Together with reference TRBV3-1 and TRBJ2-6, the CDR3 gives the full variable domain: DTAVSQTPKYLVTQMGNDKSIKCEQNLGHDTMYWYKQDSKKFLKIMFSYNNKELIINETVPNRFSPKSPDKAHLNLHINSLELGDSAVYFCASSQPGANVLTFGAGSRLTVL.

A few counts support this clonotype. J is TRBJ2-7 and V is TRBV5-4; D gene uncertain. The V gene's germline CDR1 is SGHNT and CDR2 YYREEE (reference sequence). The CDR3 covers 13 residues. V was trimmed by 0 bases and J by 0 bases, leaving 4 bases between them. The DNA for the CDR3 is TGTGCCAGCAGCTTGGTCCACTCCTACGAGCAGTACTTC. As protein: CASSLVHSYEQYF.

The genes are TRBV7-9 and TRBJ2-7; possible D gene TRBD2, 5 bases. V shed 0 bases and J shed 0 bases, with 12 bases lying between them. The length of the CDR3 is 16 residues. Germline loops: CDR1 SEHNR, CDR2 FQNEAQ (reference sequence). CDR3: CASSLALAGDSYEQYF. In DNA, the CDR3 is TGTGCCAGCAGCTTAGCTCTCGCGGGCGACTCCTACGAGCAGTACTTC.

This clonotype has more than one count but fewer than ten. This chain uses TRBV4-3 with TRBJ2-1; tentative D call: TRBD2 (5 bases). Germline V lookup: CDR1 LGHNA, CDR2 YSLEER. This CDR3 is built from 16 residues. V lost 1 base and J lost 4, with 14 bases in between. The CDR3 sequence is CASSQAPPRTYNEQFF. The DNA for the CDR3 is TGCGCCAGCAGCCAAGCCCCACCCAGGACTTACAATGAGCAGTTCTTC.

This clonotype was counted between two and nine times. This chain links TRBV7-8 with TRBJ2-1; TRBD1 agrees at 7 bases. The junction had 6 bases not matched to a gene; V was cut back by 0 bases and J by 4 bases. The CDR3 covers 16 residues. Germline V gene sequence: CDR1 SGHVS, CDR2 FQNEAQ. CDR3 protein: CASSLALWTGYNEQFF. DNA for the CDR3: TGTGCCAGCAGCTTAGCGCTGTGGACAGGTTACAATGAGCAGTTCTTC. Supplemented by reference TRBV7-8 and TRBJ2-1, the full variable domain reads GAGVSQSPRYKVAKRGQDVALRCDPISGHVSLFWYQQALGQGPEFLTYFQNEAQLDKSGLPSDRFFAERPEGSVSTLKIQRTQQEDSAVYLCASSLALWTGYNEQFFGPGTRLTVL.

The table lists this clonotype with a few counts. The chain joins TRBV7-9 to TRBJ2-7; D unresolved. The germline V gene has CDR1 SEHNR and CDR2 FQNEAQ (reference sequence). CDR3 length: 13 residues. V gave up 0 bases and J gave up 1 base, with 4 bases separating them. CDR3 sequence: CASSLAHSYEQYF. CDR3 nucleotides: TGTGCCAGCAGCTTAGCTCATTCCTACGAGCAGTACTTC.

The sample holds many counts of this clonotype. The chain recombines TRBV24-1 with TRBJ2-2; no definite D call. V shed 5 bases and J shed 5 bases, with 17 bases lying between them. Germline CDR1 is KGHDR and CDR2 is SFDVKD. The CDR3 loop spans 16 amino acids. CDR3 nucleotide sequence: TGTGCCACCAGTGCCATCGTGGGCGTAGGTACCGGGGAGCTGTTTTTT. This translates into CATSAIVGVGTGELFF.

This clonotype was detected many times. The chain employs TRBV20-1 and TRBJ2-7; D is unclear. The V end was cut by 6 bases, the J end by 0 bases, with 6 bases between. The germline V gene has CDR1 DFQATT and CDR2 SNEGSKA (reference sequence). The CDR3 contains 11 residues. The CDR3 nucleotides read TGCAGTGCCCCCATCTCCTACGAGCAGTACTTC. Encoded protein: CSAPISYEQYF.